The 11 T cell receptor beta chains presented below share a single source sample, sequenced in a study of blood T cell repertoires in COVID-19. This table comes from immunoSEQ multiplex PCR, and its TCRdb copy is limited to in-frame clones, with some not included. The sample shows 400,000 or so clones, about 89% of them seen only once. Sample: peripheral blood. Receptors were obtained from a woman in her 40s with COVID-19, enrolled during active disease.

The CDR3 DNA reads as TGTGCCAGCCAGGGGGCGGAGGGCACTGAAGCTTTCTTT. Protein: CASQGAEGTEAFF. The chain employs TRBV19 and TRBJ1-1, with 8 positions matching TRBD1. The V gene end was trimmed by 9 bases and the J gene end by 4 bases; junction bases not matched to a gene: 7. The CDR3 totals 13 residues. Germline values: CDR1 LNHDA, CDR2 SQIVND (reference sequence).

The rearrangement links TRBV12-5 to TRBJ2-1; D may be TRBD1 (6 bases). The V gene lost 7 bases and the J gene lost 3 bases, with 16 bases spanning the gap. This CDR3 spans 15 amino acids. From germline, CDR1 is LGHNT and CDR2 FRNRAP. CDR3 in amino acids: CASALDRTHYNEQFF. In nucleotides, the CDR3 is TGTGCTAGTGCCCTTGACAGGACACACTACAATGAGCAGTTCTTC.

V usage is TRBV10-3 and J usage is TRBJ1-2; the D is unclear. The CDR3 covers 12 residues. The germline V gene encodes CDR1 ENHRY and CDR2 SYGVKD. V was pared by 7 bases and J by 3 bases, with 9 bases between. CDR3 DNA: TGTGCCATCATCGGAGAGGACTATGGCTACACCTTC. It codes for CAIIGEDYGYTF.

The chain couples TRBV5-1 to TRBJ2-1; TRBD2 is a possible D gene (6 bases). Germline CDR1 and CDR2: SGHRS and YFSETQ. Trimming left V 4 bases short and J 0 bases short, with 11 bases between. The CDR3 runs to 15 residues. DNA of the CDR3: TGCGCCAGCAGCGAGGAGGGTAACTCCTACAATGAGCAGTTCTTC. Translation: CASSEEGNSYNEQFF.

The CDR3, as DNA: TGTGCCAGCAGTGGTTTCGGAGCTTTCTTT. Encoded protein: CASSGFGAFF. The J gene is TRBJ1-1, the V gene TRBV6-1; D gene unclear. V was cut by 4 bases and J by 10 bases, with 7 bases left in between. Germline V gives CDR1 MNHNS, CDR2 SASEGT. This CDR3 spans 10 amino acids.

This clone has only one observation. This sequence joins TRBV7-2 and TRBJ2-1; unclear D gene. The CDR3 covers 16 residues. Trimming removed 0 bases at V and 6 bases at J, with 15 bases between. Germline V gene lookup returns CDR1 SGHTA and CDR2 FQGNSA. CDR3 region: CASSLAWQSGLNEQFF. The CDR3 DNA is TGTGCCAGCAGCTTAGCGTGGCAGTCTGGGCTCAATGAGCAGTTCTTC.

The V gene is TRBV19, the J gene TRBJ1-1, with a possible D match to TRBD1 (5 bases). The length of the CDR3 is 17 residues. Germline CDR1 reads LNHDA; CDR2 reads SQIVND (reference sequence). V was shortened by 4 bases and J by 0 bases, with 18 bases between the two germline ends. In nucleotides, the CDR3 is TGTGCCAGTAGTAACCATCTTGGAGGGGTAATGAACACTGAAGCTTTCTTT. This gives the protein CASSNHLGGVMNTEAFF.

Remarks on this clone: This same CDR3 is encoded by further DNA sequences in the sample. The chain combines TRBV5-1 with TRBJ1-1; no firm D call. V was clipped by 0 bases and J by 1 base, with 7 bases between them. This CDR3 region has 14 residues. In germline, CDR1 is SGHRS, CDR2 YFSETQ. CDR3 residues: CASSLGTANTEAFF. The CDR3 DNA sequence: TGCGCCAGCAGCTTGGGGACTGCGAACACTGAAGCTTTCTTT.

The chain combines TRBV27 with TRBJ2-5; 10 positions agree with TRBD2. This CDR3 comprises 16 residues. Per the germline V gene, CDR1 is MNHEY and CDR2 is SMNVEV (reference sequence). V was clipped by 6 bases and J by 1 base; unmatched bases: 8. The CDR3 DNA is TGTGCCAGCAGACCGGGGACTAGCGCCCGCCAAGAGACCCAGTACTTC. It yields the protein CASRPGTSARQETQYF.

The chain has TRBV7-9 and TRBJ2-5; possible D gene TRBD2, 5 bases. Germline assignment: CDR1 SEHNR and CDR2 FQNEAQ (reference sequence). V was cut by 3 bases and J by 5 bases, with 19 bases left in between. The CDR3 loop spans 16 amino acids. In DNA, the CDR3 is TGTGCCAGCAGCTTCGGCGCTTGGGCGGGTCTGGAGACCCAGTACTTC. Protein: CASSFGAWAGLETQYF.

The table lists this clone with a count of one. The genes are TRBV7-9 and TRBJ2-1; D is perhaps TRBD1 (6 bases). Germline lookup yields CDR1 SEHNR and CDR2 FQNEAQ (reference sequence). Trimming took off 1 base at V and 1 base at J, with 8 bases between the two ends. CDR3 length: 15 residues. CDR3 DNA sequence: TGTGCCAGCAGCTTAGAAGGGGGATCCTACAATGAGCAGTTCTTC. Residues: CASSLEGGSYNEQFF.